This T cell receptor beta chain was found in a study of regulatory T cells in long-lasting Graves disease. Sample time point: newly diagnosed GD, antithyroid drugs for less than 3 months. Extracted RNA from PBMCs served as the source of the TCR library. Building the TCR beta libraries relied on iRepertoire HTBI primers, and CDR3 regions underwent Arm-PCR. TCRdb analysed the multiplex PCR reads with MiXCR anew, one entry per CDR3 protein. The repertoire includes around 500,000 distinct CDR3 sequences, 9.5% to 15% of them detected once, and approximately 9% sits in the top ten. Germline V gene lookup returns CDR1 MNHGY and CDR2 SVAAGI. CDR3 length equals 17 residues. Deletions cut 3 bases from V and 1 base from J, with 18 bases between. This clonotype occurred many times. The data were also submitted as part of a second study, on T cells in Graves' hyperthyroidism and ophthalmopathy.

This clonotype originated in a woman aged 25 to 39 with Graves disease. This rearrangement joins TRBV6-9 to TRBJ1-2; D gene ambiguous. The sample was peripheral blood mononuclear cells (PBMCs), taken at new diagnosis, from a patient treated with antithyroid drugs. The CDR3 region has the DNA TGTGCCAGCAGTTACACCAACCTAAACGCGGGTAACTATGGCTACACCTTC. Its protein is CASSYTNLNAGNYGYTF.